These T cell receptor beta chains were read from a single sample in a study of CD8 T cells in ankylosing spondylitis. TCRdb reprocessed the 5' RACE reads with MiXCR, giving one entry per CDR3 protein. This sample has almost 400,000 distinct CDR3 sequences, with around 24% found just once. The sequencing sample was made of blood, either unsorted or a sorted T cell fraction (not recorded which). These receptors originate from a male donor with ankylosing spondylitis. CDR3s include the opening cysteine and the closing phenylalanine or tryptophan. Fields, in order: CDR3 DNA, CDR3 protein, D gene, clone size, J gene, CDR3 length, V gene. D genes are given only for firm matches. A clone size is listed for some rows: how often the clone was seen (once, few, many), or a class if it is expanded.

cdr3_nt: TGCAGTGTTACAGGGGATTCCTACAATGAGCAGTTCTTC
cdr3_aa: CSVTGDSYNEQFF
d_call: TRBD1
clone_size: few
j_call: TRBJ2-1
cdr3_length: 13
v_call: TRBV20-1

cdr3_nt: TGTGCCAGCAGCCAAGCCGTCGCGGGGAGGAGCTCCTACAATGAGCAGTTCTTC
cdr3_aa: CASSQAVAGRSSYNEQFF
d_call: -
clone_size: -
j_call: TRBJ2-1
cdr3_length: 18
v_call: TRBV4-2

cdr3_nt: TGTGCCAGCAGCTTAATCGGCAGCGGACACACTGAAGCTTTCTTT
cdr3_aa: CASSLIGSGHTEAFF
d_call: -
clone_size: -
j_call: TRBJ1-1
cdr3_length: 15
v_call: TRBV7-3

cdr3_nt: TGTGCCAGCAGCGAACAGGGGACACGCTACAATGAGCAGTTCTTC
cdr3_aa: CASSEQGTRYNEQFF
d_call: TRBD1
clone_size: few
j_call: TRBJ2-1
cdr3_length: 15
v_call: TRBV7-3

cdr3_nt: TGCAGCGTTGACCCCTCTCTAGCGACCTCCTACAATGAGCAGTTCTTC
cdr3_aa: CSVDPSLATSYNEQFF
d_call: -
clone_size: -
j_call: TRBJ2-1
cdr3_length: 16
v_call: TRBV29-1

cdr3_nt: TGCAGTGCTGCTAGCGAATCAAAGGGTGAGCAGTTCTTC
cdr3_aa: CSAASESKGEQFF
d_call: -
clone_size: -
j_call: TRBJ2-1
cdr3_length: 13
v_call: TRBV20-1

cdr3_nt: TGTGCCAGCCTTTTAGAGGTTGAGCAGTTCTTC
cdr3_aa: CASLLEVEQFF
d_call: -
clone_size: -
j_call: TRBJ2-1
cdr3_length: 11
v_call: TRBV18

cdr3_nt: TGTGCCAGCAGCCACTATGGCTCCTCGAGCTCCTACAATGAGCAGTTCTTC
cdr3_aa: CASSHYGSSSSYNEQFF
d_call: -
clone_size: -
j_call: TRBJ2-1
cdr3_length: 17
v_call: TRBV3-1

cdr3_nt: TGCAGCGTTCGCACGGAGAGCTACGAGCAGTACTTC
cdr3_aa: CSVRTESYEQYF
d_call: -
clone_size: few
j_call: TRBJ2-7
cdr3_length: 12
v_call: TRBV29-1

cdr3_nt: TGCGCCAGCAGCTTGGAAGCAGAGACCCAGTACTTC
cdr3_aa: CASSLEAETQYF
d_call: -
clone_size: -
j_call: TRBJ2-5
cdr3_length: 12
v_call: TRBV5-1

cdr3_nt: TGTGCCAGCAGCTTCTGGGCGGGAGGCCAACACAATGAGCAGTTCTTC
cdr3_aa: CASSFWAGGQHNEQFF
d_call: TRBD2
clone_size: -
j_call: TRBJ2-1
cdr3_length: 16
v_call: TRBV7-8

cdr3_nt: TGTGCCAGCAGCCAAGACCGCGGGAGAGGGTCAGATACGCAGTATTTT
cdr3_aa: CASSQDRGRGSDTQYF
d_call: TRBD2
clone_size: -
j_call: TRBJ2-3
cdr3_length: 16
v_call: TRBV4-2

cdr3_nt: TGTGCCACCAGTGATCCCGGGACAGGGGTCGAGGGCTACACCTTC
cdr3_aa: CATSDPGTGVEGYTF
d_call: TRBD1
clone_size: -
j_call: TRBJ1-2
cdr3_length: 15
v_call: TRBV24-1

cdr3_nt: TGCAGTGCCAGCTCGGCGGGAGGGCCCTCGAGAACCGGGGAGCTGTTTTTT
cdr3_aa: CSASSAGGPSRTGELFF
d_call: TRBD2
clone_size: -
j_call: TRBJ2-2
cdr3_length: 17
v_call: TRBV20-1

cdr3_nt: TGTGCCAGCAGCTTGGACCCGGGACAGGGGGAGACCCAGTACTTC
cdr3_aa: CASSLDPGQGETQYF
d_call: TRBD1
clone_size: -
j_call: TRBJ2-5
cdr3_length: 15
v_call: TRBV7-3

cdr3_nt: TGTGCCAGCAGCTTGGTGCCTGAGCAGTTCTTC
cdr3_aa: CASSLVPEQFF
d_call: -
clone_size: few
j_call: TRBJ2-1
cdr3_length: 11
v_call: TRBV7-2

cdr3_nt: TGCAGTGCCAGCCCCCGGATTAGCGGGAGTTACGAGCAGTACTTC
cdr3_aa: CSASPRISGSYEQYF
d_call: TRBD2
clone_size: -
j_call: TRBJ2-7
cdr3_length: 15
v_call: TRBV20-1

cdr3_nt: TGCGCCAGCAGAAGCGGGATGGCGGGGAATGAGCAGTTCTTC
cdr3_aa: CASRSGMAGNEQFF
d_call: TRBD2
clone_size: few
j_call: TRBJ2-1
cdr3_length: 14
v_call: TRBV5-1

cdr3_nt: TGTGCCAGCAGCCAAGGGGGCCTAGCGGGAGATCGCGAGCAGTACTTC
cdr3_aa: CASSQGGLAGDREQYF
d_call: TRBD2
clone_size: -
j_call: TRBJ2-7
cdr3_length: 16
v_call: TRBV3-1

cdr3_nt: TGTGCCAGCAGGAGTCTACGGGAGCCGGGGAATGAGCAGTTCTTC
cdr3_aa: CASRSLREPGNEQFF
d_call: -
clone_size: -
j_call: TRBJ2-1
cdr3_length: 15
v_call: TRBV2

cdr3_nt: TGCAGTGCTTCCGGAGACAGGGAAGGGCAGTACTTC
cdr3_aa: CSASGDREGQYF
d_call: TRBD1
clone_size: -
j_call: TRBJ2-7
cdr3_length: 12
v_call: TRBV20-1

cdr3_nt: TGTGCCAGCAGTAACCAATTACTCAGGAGCCCTAACTATGGCTACACCTTC
cdr3_aa: CASSNQLLRSPNYGYTF
d_call: -
clone_size: -
j_call: TRBJ1-2
cdr3_length: 17
v_call: TRBV6-5

cdr3_nt: TGTGCCAGCAGGGAACTAGCGGGAGTGTCGAGCAATGAGCAGTTCTTC
cdr3_aa: CASRELAGVSSNEQFF
d_call: TRBD2
clone_size: -
j_call: TRBJ2-1
cdr3_length: 16
v_call: TRBV2

cdr3_nt: TGTGCCAGCAGCCAAGGAGGCGGGGGGGGATACAATGAGCAGTTCTTC
cdr3_aa: CASSQGGGGGYNEQFF
d_call: TRBD2
clone_size: -
j_call: TRBJ2-1
cdr3_length: 16
v_call: TRBV3-1

cdr3_nt: TGTGCCAGCAGAGACGTTAAAGCGCCCTACGAGCAGTACTTC
cdr3_aa: CASRDVKAPYEQYF
d_call: -
clone_size: many
j_call: TRBJ2-7
cdr3_length: 14
v_call: TRBV25-1

cdr3_nt: TGTGCCAGCAGCGCAAGGGGGTCAACTAATGAAAAACTGTTTTTT
cdr3_aa: CASSARGSTNEKLFF
d_call: -
clone_size: few
j_call: TRBJ1-4
cdr3_length: 15
v_call: TRBV7-9

cdr3_nt: TGTGCCAGCAGCGGTCCAGTCACCGGGGAGCTGTTTTTT
cdr3_aa: CASSGPVTGELFF
d_call: -
clone_size: -
j_call: TRBJ2-2
cdr3_length: 13
v_call: TRBV13

cdr3_nt: TGCAGCACCGGGACGGTCTCAGGAAATGAGCAGTTCTTC
cdr3_aa: CSTGTVSGNEQFF
d_call: -
clone_size: many
j_call: TRBJ2-1
cdr3_length: 13
v_call: TRBV29-1

cdr3_nt: TGTGCCAGCAGCCCCCGGGGCGGGAGAGCGGGGGGAGAGACCCAGTACTTC
cdr3_aa: CASSPRGGRAGGETQYF
d_call: TRBD2
clone_size: -
j_call: TRBJ2-5
cdr3_length: 17
v_call: TRBV7-2

cdr3_nt: TGCGCCAGCGAGGGGACAGCCAGCACAGATACGCAGTATTTT
cdr3_aa: CASEGTASTDTQYF
d_call: TRBD1
clone_size: few
j_call: TRBJ2-3
cdr3_length: 14
v_call: TRBV5-1

cdr3_nt: TGCAGCGGTAGGACTAGCGGGGAGACCCAGTACTTC
cdr3_aa: CSGRTSGETQYF
d_call: TRBD2
clone_size: few
j_call: TRBJ2-5
cdr3_length: 12
v_call: TRBV29-1

cdr3_nt: TGTGCCATCAGTGAGTGGGGGGTTGTCACCGGGGAGCTGTTTTTT
cdr3_aa: CAISEWGVVTGELFF
d_call: -
clone_size: many
j_call: TRBJ2-2
cdr3_length: 15
v_call: TRBV10-3

cdr3_nt: TGCAGTGCTCCACCAGTCTGGGGGGCTGATCAGCCCCAGCATTTT
cdr3_aa: CSAPPVWGADQPQHF
d_call: -
clone_size: -
j_call: TRBJ1-5
cdr3_length: 15
v_call: TRBV20-1

cdr3_nt: TGTGCCAGCTCACCATACTCGGACAGGGGCCCGGATACGCAGTATTTT
cdr3_aa: CASSPYSDRGPDTQYF
d_call: TRBD1
clone_size: -
j_call: TRBJ2-3
cdr3_length: 16
v_call: TRBV18

cdr3_nt: TGTGCCAGCAGCTTAGGACAGGGAATCACTGAAGCTTTCTTT
cdr3_aa: CASSLGQGITEAFF
d_call: TRBD1
clone_size: few
j_call: TRBJ1-1
cdr3_length: 14
v_call: TRBV11-2

cdr3_nt: TGTGCCAGCAGCCTGGACGTCTCGAGCTCTGGAAACACCATATATTTT
cdr3_aa: CASSLDVSSSGNTIYF
d_call: -
clone_size: few
j_call: TRBJ1-3
cdr3_length: 16
v_call: TRBV11-2

cdr3_nt: TGTGCCATCAACAAGCGGGAGGGTTCGGGAGAGCAGTACTTC
cdr3_aa: CAINKREGSGEQYF
d_call: TRBD2
clone_size: few
j_call: TRBJ2-7
cdr3_length: 14
v_call: TRBV10-3